This T cell receptor (beta chain) was observed in a study of T cells expressing NK-cell markers. TCRdb re-called the 5' RACE reads, yielding one record per CDR3 amino acid sequence without DNA. This table lists about 370,000 distinct CDR3 sequences. CDR3 size: 15 residues. The receptor was isolated from a woman aged 50 to 60 in good health. Sequencing was done on a sample of blood T cells: a sorted CD56 or NKG2C T cell subset, CD4+ or CD8+ T cells, or bulk PBMC T cells (not recorded which). The genes are TRBV12-3 or TRBV12-4 and TRBJ2-1; TCRdb selects TRBD2, and the lack of DNA leaves this call unchecked. This CDR3 is CASSFLPSVYNEQFF.